This TCR beta chain is from a study of early T cells in non-severe SARS-CoV-2 infection. Looking at the study overall: Sequenced bulk RNA came from whole blood that was unsorted, and chains were unpaired.

Whole-study findings and limits: A preference for anti-spike CD8 responses marked VDJdb matching, which missed private and CD4 specificities.

In this sample, this clonotype turned up a few times. Antigen unknown. Germline values: CDR1 SNHLY, CDR2 FYNNEI. The CDR3 runs 16 residues. V lost 4 bases and J 7 bases, leaving 17 bases between the germline ends. Researchers tagged individual cDNA molecules with unique molecular identifiers. TCRdb re-called the 5' RACE reads with MiXCR, one entry per CDR3 protein. The table records some 96,000 distinct CDR3 sequences, around 14% of them present only once. The clonotype originates from an adult who was a healthcare worker with PCR-confirmed SARS-CoV-2 infection or an uninfected control (not recorded which). Specimen: whole blood. This chain joins TRBV2 and TRBJ1-6; possibly TRBD1 for D (5 bases). CDR3 nucleotides: TGTGCCAGCAGTGGGGGCCGCCCGGGGAGGAATTCACCCCTCCACTTT. Translated: CASSGGRPGRNSPLHF.